In its sample, the clone carrying this T cell receptor (delta chain) was seen a few times. The data stem from a study of γδ T cells in repeated Plasmodium falciparum infection. Gammadelta T cells were flow-sorted from PBMC into Vgamma9/Vdelta2+ and Vdelta2-negative populations for bulk analysis. TCRdb re-processed the multiplex PCR reads via CATT. The table has 40,000 to 55,000 delta-chain clones, more than 1.5% seen once. From germline, CDR1 is GEAIGNYY and CDR2 EKD. The V gene lost 3 bases and the J gene lost 5 bases, with 24 bases spanning the gap. The CDR3 is 17 amino acids. This sequence joins TRDV2 and TRDJ1, with a possible D match to TRDD3 (6 bases). Sequences were obtained from gamma-delta T cells from blood. The sequence was collected from a pool of human donors (malaria-infected and uninfected, not separated). The CDR3 protein is CACDQPGGGPPADKLIF. CDR3 DNA sequence: TGTGCCTGTGACCAACCCGGGGGGGGACCCCCCGCAGATAAACTCATCTTT.